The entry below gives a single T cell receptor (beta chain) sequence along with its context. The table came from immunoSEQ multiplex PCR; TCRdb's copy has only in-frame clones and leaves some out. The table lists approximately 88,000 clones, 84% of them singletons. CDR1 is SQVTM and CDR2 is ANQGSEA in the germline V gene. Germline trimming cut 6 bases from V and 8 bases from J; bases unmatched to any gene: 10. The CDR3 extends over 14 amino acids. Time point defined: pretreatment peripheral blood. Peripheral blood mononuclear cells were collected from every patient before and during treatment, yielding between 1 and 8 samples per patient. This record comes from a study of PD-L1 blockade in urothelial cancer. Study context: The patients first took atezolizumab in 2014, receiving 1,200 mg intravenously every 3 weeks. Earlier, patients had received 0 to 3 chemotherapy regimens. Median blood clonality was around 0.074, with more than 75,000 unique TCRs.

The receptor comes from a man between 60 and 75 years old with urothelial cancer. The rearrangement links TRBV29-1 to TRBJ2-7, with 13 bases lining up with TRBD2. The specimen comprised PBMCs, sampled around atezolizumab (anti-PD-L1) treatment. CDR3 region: CSVEGLAGREKQYF. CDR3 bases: TGCAGCGTAGAGGGACTAGCGGGACGTGAAAAGCAGTACTTC.